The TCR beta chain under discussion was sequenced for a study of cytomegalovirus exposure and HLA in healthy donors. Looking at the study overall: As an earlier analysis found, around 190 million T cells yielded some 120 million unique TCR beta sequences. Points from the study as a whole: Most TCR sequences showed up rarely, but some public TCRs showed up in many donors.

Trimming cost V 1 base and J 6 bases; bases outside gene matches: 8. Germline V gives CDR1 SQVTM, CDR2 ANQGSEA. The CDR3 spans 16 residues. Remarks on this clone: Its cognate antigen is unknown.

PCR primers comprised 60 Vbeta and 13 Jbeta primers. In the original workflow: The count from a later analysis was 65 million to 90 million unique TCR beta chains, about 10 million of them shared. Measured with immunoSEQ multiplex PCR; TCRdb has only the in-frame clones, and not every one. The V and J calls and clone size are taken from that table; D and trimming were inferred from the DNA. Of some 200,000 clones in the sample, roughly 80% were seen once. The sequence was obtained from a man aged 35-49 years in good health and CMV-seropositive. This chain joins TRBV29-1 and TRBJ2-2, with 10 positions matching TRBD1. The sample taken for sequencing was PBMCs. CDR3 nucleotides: TGCAGCGTTGAAGGGGGGAGACAGGGGGCGGCCGGGGAGCTGTTTTTT. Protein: CSVEGGRQGAAGELFF.